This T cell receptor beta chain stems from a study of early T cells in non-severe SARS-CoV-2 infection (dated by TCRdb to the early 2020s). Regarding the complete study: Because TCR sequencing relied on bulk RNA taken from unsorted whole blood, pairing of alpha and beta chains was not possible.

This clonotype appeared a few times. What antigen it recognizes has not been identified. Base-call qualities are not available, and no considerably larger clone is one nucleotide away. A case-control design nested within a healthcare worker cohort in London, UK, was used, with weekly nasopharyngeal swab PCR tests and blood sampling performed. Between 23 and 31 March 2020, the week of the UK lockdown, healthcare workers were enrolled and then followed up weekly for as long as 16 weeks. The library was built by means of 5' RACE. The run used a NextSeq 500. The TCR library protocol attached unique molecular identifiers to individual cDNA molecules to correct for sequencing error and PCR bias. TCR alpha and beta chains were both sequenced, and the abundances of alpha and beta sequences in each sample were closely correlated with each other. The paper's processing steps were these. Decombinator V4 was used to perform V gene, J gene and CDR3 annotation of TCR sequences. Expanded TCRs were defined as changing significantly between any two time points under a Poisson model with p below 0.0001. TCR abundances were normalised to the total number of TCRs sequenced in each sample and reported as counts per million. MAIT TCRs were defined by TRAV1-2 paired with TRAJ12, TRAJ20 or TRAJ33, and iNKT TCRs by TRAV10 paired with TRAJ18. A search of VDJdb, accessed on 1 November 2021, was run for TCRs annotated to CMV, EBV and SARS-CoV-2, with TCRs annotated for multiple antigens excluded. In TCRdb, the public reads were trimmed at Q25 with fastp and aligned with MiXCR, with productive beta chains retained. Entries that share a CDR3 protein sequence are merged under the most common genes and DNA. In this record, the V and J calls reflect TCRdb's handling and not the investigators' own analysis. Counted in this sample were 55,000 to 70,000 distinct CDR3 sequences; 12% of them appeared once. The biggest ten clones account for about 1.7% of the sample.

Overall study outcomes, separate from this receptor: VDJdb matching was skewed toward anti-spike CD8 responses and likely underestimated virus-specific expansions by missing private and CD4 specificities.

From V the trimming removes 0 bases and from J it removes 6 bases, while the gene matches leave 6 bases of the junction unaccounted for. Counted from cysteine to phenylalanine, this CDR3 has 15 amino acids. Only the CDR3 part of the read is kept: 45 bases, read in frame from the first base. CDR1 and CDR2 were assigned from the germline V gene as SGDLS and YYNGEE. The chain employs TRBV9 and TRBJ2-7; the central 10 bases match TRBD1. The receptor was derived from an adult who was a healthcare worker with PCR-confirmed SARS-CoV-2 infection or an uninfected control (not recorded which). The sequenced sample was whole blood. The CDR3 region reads CASSVGGTGEFEQYF. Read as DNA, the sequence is TGTGCCAGCAGCGTAGGAGGGACAGGGGAGTTCGAGCAGTACTTC.